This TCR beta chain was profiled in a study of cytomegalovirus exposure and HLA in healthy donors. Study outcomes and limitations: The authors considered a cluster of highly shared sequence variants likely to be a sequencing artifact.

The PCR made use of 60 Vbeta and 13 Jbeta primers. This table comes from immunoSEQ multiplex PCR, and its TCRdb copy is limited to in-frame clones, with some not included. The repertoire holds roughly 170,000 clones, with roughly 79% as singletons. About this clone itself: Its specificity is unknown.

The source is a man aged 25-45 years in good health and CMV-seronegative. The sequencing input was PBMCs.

DNA for the CDR3: TGTGCCAGCAGCCAAGTGACAGGAACCCTAATGCGGACCGGGGAGCTGTTTTTT. This gives the protein CASSQVTGTLMRTGELFF. The rearrangement joins TRBV4-2 to TRBJ2-2, with D perhaps matching TRBD1 (6 bases). Per germline, CDR1 LGHNA and CDR2 YNFKEQ. V was clipped by 1 base and J by 5 bases, with 20 bases between them. This CDR3 contains 18 residues.